Below, 17 T cell receptor beta chains from the same sample are listed, as sequenced in a study of shared clonotypes between healthy human individuals. Assay: immunoSEQ multiplex PCR; the TCRdb copy retains only in-frame clones and omits some. This table has approximately 2.1 million clones, approximately 93% appearing once. Sequences were obtained from naive CD4+ T cells from PBMCs. Subset noted: CD45RA+ positively selected. These receptors came from a man between 18 and 35 years old in good health. Some clones in this sample may be carry-over from other donors' samples.

This chain joins TRBV14 and TRBJ2-3; perhaps TRBD1 as D (5 bases). CDR1 is SGHDN, CDR2 FVKESK, per germline. V was pared by 4 bases and J by 5 bases, with 7 bases between. The CDR3 has 12 amino acids. The CDR3: CASSRQLDTQYF. CDR3 coding DNA: TGTGCCAGCAGCCGACAGCTAGATACGCAGTATTTT.

The chain has TRBV27 and TRBJ2-1, with 8 bases fitting TRBD1. Looked up from germline, CDR1 is MNHEY and CDR2 is SMNVEV (reference sequence). Trimming removed 7 bases from V and 6 bases from J; junction bases left unmatched: 11. The CDR3 is made up of 15 amino acids. The CDR3 reads CASTYRGRSGNEQFF. The CDR3 nucleotides read TGTGCCAGCACCTACAGGGGGAGATCGGGCAATGAGCAGTTCTTC.

CDR3 nucleotide sequence: TGTGCCACCTCCCGAAGGGTTGACAGGGGTAAGGAAAAACTGTTTTTT. Translated, it gives CATSRRVDRGKEKLFF. V usage is TRBV7-9 and J usage is TRBJ1-4; TRBD1 matches at 8 bases. The V gene end was trimmed by 10 bases and the J gene end by 8 bases; junction bases not matched to a gene: 18. Germline V gene lookup returns CDR1 SEHNR and CDR2 FQNEAQ (reference sequence). This CDR3 has 16 residues.

This clone is a singleton in its sample. The chain uses TRBV14 and TRBJ2-4, with TRBD1 matching 9 bases. The CDR3 consists of 15 residues. Trimming took 6 bases from V and 8 from J; bases not matched to a gene: 11. Germline V gene lookup returns CDR1 SGHDN and CDR2 FVKESK. This chain's CDR3 is CASSRSTGGRDIQYF. DNA of the CDR3: TGTGCCAGCAGTCGGTCCACAGGGGGCCGGGACATTCAGTACTTC.

The chain couples TRBV30 to TRBJ1-5; D not certain. The germline V and J ends were trimmed by 1 base and 3 bases, with 7 bases remaining between them. CDR3 length equals 13 residues. The germline V gene encodes CDR1 GTSNPN and CDR2 SVGIG (reference sequence). The CDR3 bases are TGTGCCTGGAGTGCCGAGTTCAATCAGCCCCAGCATTTT. It is translated as CAWSAEFNQPQHF.

The chain combines TRBV7-2 with TRBJ2-1, with a weak D call TRBD2 (7 bases). Per germline, CDR1 SGHTA and CDR2 FQGNSA. The CDR3 covers 19 residues. Trimming stripped 3 bases from V and 0 bases from J, with 21 bases between. CDR3 in DNA: TGTGCCAGCAGCTTCCGGGGTCAAAATAGGGGGGGCTCCTACAATGAGCAGTTCTTC. Encoded protein: CASSFRGQNRGGSYNEQFF.

This chain links TRBV4-1 with TRBJ1-2; no firm D call. The CDR3 length is 12 residues. Trimming cost V 1 base and J 8 bases, with 8 bases left between them. Germline CDR1 MGHRA, CDR2 YSYEKL. The CDR3 spells CASSQAGRGYTF. The CDR3 region has the DNA TGCGCCAGCAGCCAAGCGGGCAGGGGCTACACCTTC.

The J gene is TRBJ1-5, the V gene TRBV15, with 11 bases fitting TRBD1. Germline values: CDR1 LNHNV, CDR2 YYDKDF (reference sequence). The V and J ends lost 5 bases and 2 bases, in that order; junction bases with no gene match: 14. CDR3 length: 19 residues. The CDR3 here is CATSWRTGGSSYGNQPQHF. CDR3 nucleotides: TGTGCCACCAGCTGGCGGACAGGGGGCTCTTCTTATGGCAATCAGCCCCAGCATTTT.

The chain combines TRBV5-1 with TRBJ2-7; weak D call: TRBD2 (6 bases). Germline assignment: CDR1 SGHRS and CDR2 YFSETQ. There are 14 residues in the CDR3. V dropped 2 bases and J dropped 7 bases, with 16 bases sitting between them. The CDR3 bases are TGCGCCAGCAGCTTACCCAGCGGGCGGGGAGAGCAGTACTTC. Translation gives CASSLPSGRGEQYF.

The chain is built from TRBV7-9 and TRBJ2-5, with 7 positions matching TRBD1. With the DNA end fitting TRBJ2-7 better, the J assignment may be wrong. Germline CDR1 reads SEHNR; CDR2 reads FQNEAQ (reference sequence). CDR3 length equals 18 residues. The CDR3 region is CASSLRFGVTGQFDEQYF. The CDR3 DNA reads TGTGCCAGCAGCTTACGTTTCGGGGTGACAGGGCAGTTCGACGAGCAGTACTTC.

V gene TRBV15 combines with J gene TRBJ1-1; 8 bases line up with TRBD1. After removal of 0 bases from V and 5 bases from J, the junction contained 2 bases not matched to a gene. The CDR3 extends over 14 amino acids. Germline CDR1 LNHNV, CDR2 YYDKDF (reference sequence). CDR3 region: CATSRDGTGTEAFF. Here the CDR3 DNA reads TGTGCCACCAGCAGAGATGGGACAGGAACTGAAGCTTTCTTT.

The gene calls are TRBV19 and TRBJ1-5; D is possibly TRBD1 (5 bases). Germline V lookup: CDR1 LNHDA, CDR2 SQIVND (reference sequence). Trimming pared 7 bases from V and 0 bases from J, leaving 10 bases between. The CDR3 has 14 residues. Written as DNA, the CDR3 is TGTGCCAGTACGAACAGGTATAGCAATCAGCCCCAGCATTTT. Protein: CASTNRYSNQPQHF.

The chain has TRBV28 and TRBJ2-7; D possibly corresponds to TRBD1 (5 bases). V was trimmed by 6 bases and J by 7 bases, leaving 19 bases between them. The CDR3 extends over 14 amino acids. Germline V gene data show CDR1 as MDHEN and CDR2 as SYDVKM. CDR3 loop: CASSPGAVLKEQYF. In DNA form, the CDR3 reads TGTGCCAGCAGCCCTGGGGCGGTCTTGAAGGAGCAGTACTTC.

This chain joins TRBV29-1 and TRBJ2-7; D not certain. This CDR3 contains 13 residues. Germline-derived CDR1 and CDR2 are SQVTM and ANQGSEA. Between the trimmed V and J ends, which lost 6 bases and 6 bases, there was a span of 18 bases. The CDR3 bases are TGCAGCGTCTGGTGGCATCCCCTCGGCGAGCAGTACTTC. This sequence encodes CSVWWHPLGEQYF.

The chain recombines TRBV10-3 with TRBJ2-7, with 15 bases matching TRBD2. Trimming took 3 bases from V and 0 from J; bases not matched to a gene: 6. Germline values: CDR1 ENHRY, CDR2 SYGVKD. The CDR3 totals 18 residues. Here the CDR3 reads CAISESGLAGGGSYEQYF. CDR3 bases: TGTGCCATCAGTGAATCGGGACTAGCGGGAGGAGGCTCCTACGAGCAGTACTTC.

The gene calls are TRBV9 and TRBJ2-3; TRBD2 agrees at 7 bases. Germline assignment: CDR1 SGDLS and CDR2 YYNGEE. CDR3 length: 12 residues. V was clipped by 4 bases and J by 10 bases; unmatched bases: 6. The CDR3 sequence: CASSLADWAQYF. The CDR3 DNA reads TGTGCCAGCAGCCTAGCGGATTGGGCGCAGTATTTT.

The V and J genes are TRBV28 and TRBJ2-3, with 10 bases matching TRBD1. The J segment lost 2 bases and the V segment lost 5 bases, leaving 4 bases of the junction unmatched. CDR3 length: 15 amino acids. Germline lookup yields CDR1 MDHEN and CDR2 SYDVKM. For the CDR3, the DNA is TGTGCCAGCAGTCCAAGACAGGGGGCCACAGATACGCAGTATTTT. Translation gives CASSPRQGATDTQYF.